Each of the 7 T cell receptor beta chains below was sequenced from the same sample in a study of T cell repertoires in cytomegalovirus infection. TCRdb independently ran MiXCR on the reads; one entry per CDR3 protein. In the table there are roughly 570,000 distinct CDR3 sequences, over 35% of which are singletons. Their antigen targets remain unknown. The sequences come from cultured PBMCs, collected from culture after CMV antigen stimulation. These receptor sequences come from a human donor in good health (CMV status not recorded). Some clones in this sample may be carry-over from other donors' samples.

This rearrangement joins TRBV7-8 to TRBJ2-7; the D is unclear. The germline V gene has CDR1 SGHVS and CDR2 FQNEAQ. The CDR3 runs 15 residues. The germline V and J ends were trimmed by 1 base and 4 bases, with 14 bases remaining between them. The chain's CDR3 is CASSLGGDIAYEQYF. CDR3 coding DNA: TGTGCCAGCAGCTTAGGGGGTGACATAGCATACGAGCAGTACTTC. Looking up the rest from reference TRBV7-8 and TRBJ2-7 gives the full variable domain: GAGVSQSPRYKVAKRGQDVALRCDPISGHVSLFWYQQALGQGPEFLTYFQNEAQLDKSGLPSDRFFAERPEGSVSTLKIQRTQQEDSAVYLCASSLGGDIAYEQYFGPGTRLTVT.

This clonotype was detected only a few times. J is TRBJ2-1 and V is TRBV5-1, with 10 bases identical to TRBD2. Germline V gives CDR1 SGHRS, CDR2 YFSETQ. The CDR3 length is 15 residues. V was pared by 1 base and J by 9 bases, with 7 bases of the junction left unmatched. In nucleotides, the CDR3 is TGCGCCAGCAGCTTGATGAGCGGGGGGGCCGGTGAGCAGTTCTTC. Its translation is CASSLMSGGAGEQFF.

This clonotype was recorded a few times. The chain is built from TRBV7-9 and TRBJ2-5; D remains unclear. The germline V gene encodes CDR1 SEHNR and CDR2 FQNEAQ (reference sequence). Trimming shortened V by 2 bases and J by 9 bases, and 13 bases separated the two germline ends. CDR3 size: 13 residues. CDR3 nucleotides: TGTGCCAGCAGCTTAAGGAGAGGTGAGGCCCAGTACTTC. Translation gives CASSLRRGEAQYF.

CDR3 in DNA: TGTGCCAGCAGTGAAGGGTTCGGGGTCGGGCGGAGTGCGGGTGAGCAGTTCTTC. Amino acid sequence: CASSEGFGVGRSAGEQFF. The chain has TRBV6-1 and TRBJ2-1, with D possibly being TRBD2 (5 bases). The CDR3 runs to 18 residues. CDR1 is MNHNS, CDR2 SASEGT, per germline. Trimming took 1 base from V and 9 from J, leaving 25 bases between them.

This chain joins TRBV5-1 and TRBJ1-1; TRBD1 might be the D (5 bases). V was cut by 4 bases and J by 4 bases, with 17 bases left in between. Germline loops: CDR1 SGHRS, CDR2 YFSETQ. CDR3 length: 15 residues. This chain's CDR3 is CASSLTESGGTEAFF. The CDR3 DNA is TGCGCCAGCAGCCTTACAGAATCGGGGGGCACTGAAGCTTTCTTT.

This clonotype came up a few times. The rearrangement joins TRBV6-2 or TRBV6-3 to TRBJ2-3, with 10 bases fitting TRBD2. The germline gives CDR1 MNHEY, CDR2 SVGEGT. The CDR3 spans 23 residues. The junction had 22 bases not matched to a gene; V was cut back by 0 bases and J by 1 base. CDR3 coding DNA: TGTGCCAGCAGTTACTCGAGCCGGAGTACTAGCGGGGTCCCTCTGTCGGGCACAGATACGCAGTATTTT. Translation gives CASSYSSRSTSGVPLSGTDTQYF.

In its sample, this clonotype was seen many times. This sequence joins TRBV7-6 and TRBJ1-3; D is unclear. This CDR3 spans 13 amino acids. The germline CDR1 and CDR2 sequences are SGHVS and FNYEAQ. V was trimmed by 5 bases and J by 0 bases, leaving 5 bases between them. The CDR3 region has the DNA TGTGCCAGCAGCCCCTCCTCTGGAAACACCATATATTTT. It codes for CASSPSSGNTIYF.